This T cell receptor beta chain came from a study of cytotoxic CD8 clonotypes in ibrutinib-treated CLL. Overall study findings and caveats: Circulating CD8+ T-cell counts were tracked by baseline clonality, which exceeded that of age-matched healthy donors. With treatment, public clonotypes, which were uncommon, either contracted or remained stable.

To note about this clone: What it binds is unknown.

Depths of 1 in 200,000 to 1 in 1 million T cells were the sequencing target. The data were produced by immunoSEQ multiplex PCR, yet TCRdb's version contains in-frame clones alone and is incomplete. The sample consists of 300,000 to 400,000 clones, roughly 70% of them appearing once. The input for sequencing was PBMCs, taken after 36 months of ibrutinib treatment. This receptor was obtained from a human donor with chronic lymphocytic leukemia.

CDR3 sequence reads: CASSPIPGTRTDTQYF. In DNA, the CDR3 is TGTGCCAGCAGTCCCATTCCGGGAACACGCACAGATACGCAGTATTTT. The chain employs TRBV7-2 and TRBJ2-3, with D perhaps matching TRBD2 (5 bases). The CDR3 consists of 16 residues. The germline gives CDR1 SGHTA, CDR2 FQGNSA. V was trimmed by 6 bases and J by 1 base, leaving 17 bases between them. Full variable domain (outside the CDR3, taken from reference TRBV7-2 and TRBJ2-3): GAGVSQSPSNKVTEKGKDVELRCDPISGHTALYWYRQSLGQGLEFLIYFQGNSAPDKSGLPSDRFSAERTGGSVSTLTIQRTQQEDSAVYLCASSPIPGTRTDTQYFGPGTRLTVL.